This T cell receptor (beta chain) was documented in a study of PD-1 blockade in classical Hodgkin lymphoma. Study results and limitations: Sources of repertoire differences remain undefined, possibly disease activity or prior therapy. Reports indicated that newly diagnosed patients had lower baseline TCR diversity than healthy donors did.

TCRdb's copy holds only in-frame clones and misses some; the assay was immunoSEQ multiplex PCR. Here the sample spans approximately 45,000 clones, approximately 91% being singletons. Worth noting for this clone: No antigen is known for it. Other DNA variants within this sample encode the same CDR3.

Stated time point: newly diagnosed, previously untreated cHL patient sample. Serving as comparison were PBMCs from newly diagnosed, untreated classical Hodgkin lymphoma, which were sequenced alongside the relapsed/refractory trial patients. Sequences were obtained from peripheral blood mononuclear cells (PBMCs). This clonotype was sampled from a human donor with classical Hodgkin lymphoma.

This chain's CDR3 is CASSQEAPVADINTDTQYF. DNA of the CDR3: TGCGCCAGCAGCCAAGAAGCGCCAGTCGCGGACATCAACACAGATACGCAGTATTTT. This chain joins TRBV4-1 and TRBJ2-3; D possibly corresponds to TRBD1 (5 bases). V lost 0 bases, J lost 2 bases, and 21 bases lay in between. CDR3 length: 19 amino acids. Germline V gives CDR1 MGHRA, CDR2 YSYEKL.